This TCR beta chain comes out of a study of blood T cell repertoires in COVID-19. Study background: Sites in the United States, Italy and Spain provided acute and convalescent COVID-19 samples. T cells, B-cell-depleted T cells, or PBMCs provided the cDNA or gDNA that served as material.

Libraries were prepared by immunoSEQ multiplex PCR; TCRdb keeps only in-frame clonotypes and omits some of them. The data contain tens of thousands of clones, 65% to 90% of them singletons. The sample comprised peripheral blood. The origin of this receptor is a woman aged 60-70 years with acute or convalescent COVID-19.

CDR3 loop: CASSEDTDYGYTF. The CDR3 DNA is TGTGCCAGCAGCGAGGACACCGACTATGGCTACACCTTC. The chain is built from TRBV28 and TRBJ1-2, with D tentatively TRBD1 (5 bases). The ends were cut back, 6 bases at V and 3 bases at J, with 11 bases in the middle. This CDR3 is 13 amino acids long. In germline, CDR1 is MDHEN, CDR2 SYDVKM.